In this sample, the clone carrying this TCR beta chain turned up many times. Its antigen is undetermined. It was RNA transcripts that yielded the amplified TCR beta CDR3 regions. The HTBI set primed first-round TCR CDR3 RT-PCR. TCRdb redid the calling of the multiplex PCR reads with MiXCR, one entry per CDR3 protein. The sample carries fewer than 550,000 distinct CDR3 sequences, 24% recorded once. Patients were excluded for uncontrolled infection, other autoimmune disease, pregnancy or lactation. The data are from a study of T cells in Graves' hyperthyroidism and ophthalmopathy. Study-wide points: Ophthalmopathy, as predicted by the model, came a median roughly 6.5 months after the prediction.

The clonotype originates from a woman in her 30s with Graves' ophthalmopathy. Sequenced sample: blood.

CDR3 nucleotide sequence: TGTGCCAGCAGCTTAGAAGAGGTAACTGAAGCTTTCTTT. Protein sequence: CASSLEEVTEAFF. The chain recombines TRBV11-2 with TRBJ1-1, with no clear D. The V end was cut by 0 bases, the J end by 5 bases, with 7 bases between. The CDR3 loop spans 13 amino acids. Germline V gives CDR1 SGHAT, CDR2 FQNNGV.